The present T cell receptor (beta chain) was sequenced within a study of a mutant IDH1 vaccine in newly diagnosed glioma. Study results and limitations: Among all patients, vaccine-induced immune responses occurred in 85% to 95%.

The assay was immunoSEQ multiplex PCR, and TCRdb's table has in-frame clones only and misses some. The sample lists about 98,000 clones, roughly 89% occurring once. Germline V CDR1 and CDR2: SGHRS, YFSETQ. Trimming shortened V by 3 bases and J by 5 bases, and 14 bases separated the two germline ends. This CDR3 spans 14 amino acids. Time point specified: baseline, week 1 (first vaccination visit). Treatment in this sample: pre-vaccination baseline after standard-of-care therapy. Remarks on this clone: Its target is unknown.

The gene calls are TRBV5-1 and TRBJ2-5; D uncertain. The sequencing used PBMCs, collected from a glioma patient treated with radiotherapy, temozolomide or both. The TCR originated in a woman in her fifties or sixties with glioma. This chain's CDR3 is CASSWSGVLETQYF. The CDR3 DNA is TGCGCCAGCAGCTGGAGTGGAGTCTTGGAGACCCAGTACTTC.